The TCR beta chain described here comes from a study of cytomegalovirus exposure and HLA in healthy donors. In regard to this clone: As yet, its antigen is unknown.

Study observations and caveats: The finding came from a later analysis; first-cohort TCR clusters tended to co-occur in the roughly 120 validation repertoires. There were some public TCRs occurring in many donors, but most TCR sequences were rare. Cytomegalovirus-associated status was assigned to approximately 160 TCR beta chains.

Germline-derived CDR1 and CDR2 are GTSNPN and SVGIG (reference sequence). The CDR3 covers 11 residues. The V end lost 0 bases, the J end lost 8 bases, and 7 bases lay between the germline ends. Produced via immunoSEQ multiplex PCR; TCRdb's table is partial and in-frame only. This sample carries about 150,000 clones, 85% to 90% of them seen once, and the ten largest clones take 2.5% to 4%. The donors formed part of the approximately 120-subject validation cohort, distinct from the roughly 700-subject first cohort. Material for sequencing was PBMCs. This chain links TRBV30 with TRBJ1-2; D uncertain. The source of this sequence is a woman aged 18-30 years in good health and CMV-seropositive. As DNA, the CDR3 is TGTGCCTGGAGTGTACGTGGCGGCTACACCTTC. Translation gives CAWSVRGGYTF.